Listed here are 32 T cell receptor beta chains from one sample, sequenced in a study of shared clonotypes between healthy human individuals. Clones were sequenced by immunoSEQ multiplex PCR, and TCRdb holds only the in-frame ones, with some missing. In the table there are about 710,000 clones, around four fifths of which are singletons. The specimen sequenced was memory CD4+ T cells sorted from blood. Stated subset: CD45RA-negative fraction. The origin of the receptors is a woman aged 25 to 39 in good health.

This clone showed up just a few times. The chain has TRBV5-1 and TRBJ2-1, with D unresolved. The germline V gene encodes CDR1 SGHRS and CDR2 YFSETQ. The CDR3 contains 13 residues. The germline V and J ends were trimmed by 0 bases and 4 bases, with 5 bases remaining between them. The CDR3, as DNA: TGCGCCAGCAGCTTGGGAGTGTACAATGAGCAGTTCTTC. This sequence encodes CASSLGVYNEQFF.

To note about this clone: Other DNA sequences in the sample encode the same CDR3. This rearrangement joins TRBV7-3 to TRBJ2-3; D gene ambiguous. From germline, CDR1 is SGHTA and CDR2 FQGTGA. Trimming took 6 bases from V and 0 from J, leaving 7 bases between them. The CDR3 sequence is 13 residues long. CDR3 nucleotides: TGTGCCAGCAGTTCCGTTAGCACAGATACGCAGTATTTT. It specifies CASSSVSTDTQYF.

The CDR3 sequence is CASSPDRIRTYEQYF. In DNA, the CDR3 is TGTGCCAGCAGTCCGGACCGAATCCGGACCTACGAGCAGTACTTC. The chain is built from TRBV11-2 and TRBJ2-7; no definite D call. The germline CDR1 and CDR2 sequences are SGHAT and FQNNGV. V was shortened by 6 bases and J by 2 bases, with 17 bases between the two germline ends. The CDR3 spans 15 residues.

The genes are TRBV19 and TRBJ1-2; 9 bases are shared with TRBD1. This CDR3 is 14 amino acids long. Germline lookup yields CDR1 LNHDA and CDR2 SQIVND (reference sequence). V trimming: 4 bases; J trimming: 4 bases; junction bases outside the gene matches: 4. DNA of the CDR3: TGTGCCAGTAGTAGCAAGGGACAGGGCTATGGCTACACCTTC. Amino acids: CASSSKGQGYGYTF.

The chain employs TRBV2 and TRBJ1-2, with a tentative D call TRBD1 (5 bases). The germline CDR1 and CDR2 sequences are SNHLY and FYNNEI. Between the trimmed V and J ends, which lost 4 bases and 4 bases, there was a span of 13 bases. The CDR3 contains 14 residues. CDR3 protein: CASSATTGSYGYTF. The CDR3 coding sequence is TGTGCCAGCAGTGCTACAACAGGATCCTATGGCTACACCTTC.

The chain joins TRBV6-1 to TRBJ2-1; 12 bases align to TRBD2. The ends lost 2 bases at V and 6 bases at J; junction bases unmatched: 5. Germline CDR1 is MNHNS and CDR2 is SASEGT. This CDR3 has 16 residues. CDR3 loop: CASSERRLAGANEQFF. For the CDR3, the DNA is TGTGCCAGCAGTGAAAGGCGACTAGCGGGAGCCAATGAGCAGTTCTTC.

The V and J genes are TRBV6-6 and TRBJ2-1; the D is unclear. From germline, CDR1 is MNHNY and CDR2 SVGAGI (reference sequence). The CDR3 is made up of 11 amino acids. V shed 6 bases and J shed 6 bases, with 6 bases lying between them. The CDR3 loop is CASRVSNEQFF. The CDR3 DNA reads TGTGCCAGCAGGGTCAGCAATGAGCAGTTCTTC.

About this clone: Other nucleotide sequences in the sample specify the same CDR3. The chain employs TRBV27 and TRBJ1-2, with 9 bases matching TRBD1. Germline V CDR1 and CDR2: MNHEY, SMNVEV (reference sequence). This CDR3 has 14 amino acids. Germline trimming cut 4 bases from V and 4 bases from J; bases unmatched to any gene: 4. The CDR3, as DNA: TGTGCCAGCAGTTCGACAGGGGGGGCCTATGGCTACACCTTC. It yields the protein CASSSTGGAYGYTF.

The chain has TRBV30 and TRBJ2-4, with D tentatively TRBD1 or TRBD2 (5 bases each). The CDR3 is 15 amino acids. CDR1 and CDR2 (germline): GTSNPN, SVGIG (reference sequence). Trimming pared 2 bases from V and 0 bases from J, leaving 11 bases between. CDR3 protein: CAWSLYGAAKNIQYF. CDR3 nucleotides: TGTGCCTGGAGTTTGTACGGGGCAGCCAAAAACATTCAGTACTTC. Combining the CDR3 with reference TRBV30 and TRBJ2-4 gives the whole variable domain SQTIHQWPATLVQPVGSPLSLECTVEGTSNPNLYWYRQAAGRGLQLLFYSVGIGQISSEVPQNLSASRPQDRQFILSSKKLLLSDSGFYLCAWSLYGAAKNIQYFGAGTRLSVL.

The chain joins TRBV19 to TRBJ2-2, with 7 nucleotides matching TRBD2. V shed 4 bases, J shed 5 bases, and the junction held 4 bases outside the gene matches. Germline lookup yields CDR1 LNHDA and CDR2 SQIVND (reference sequence). The CDR3 extends over 14 amino acids. This chain's CDR3 is CASSSLAGTGELFF. CDR3 DNA: TGTGCCAGTAGTAGTTTAGCGGGTACCGGGGAGCTGTTTTTT.

This clone showed up just a few times. This chain uses TRBV6-6 with TRBJ1-2, with D possibly matching TRBD1 (6 bases). The CDR3 extends over 14 amino acids. The V end was cut by 2 bases, the J end by 6 bases, with 13 bases between. The germline V gene encodes CDR1 MNHNY and CDR2 SVGAGI (reference sequence). Written as DNA, the CDR3 is TGTGCCAGCAGTTACAACAGGGATACAAATGGCTACACCTTC. Translating gives CASSYNRDTNGYTF.

The table lists this clone with a count of one. This rearrangement joins TRBV21-1 to TRBJ2-2. TRBV21-1 is a documented pseudogene. This CDR3 spans 19 amino acids. CDR3 bases: TGTGCCAGCAGCAAAGTCGAAGCCCGGGACCTTACGTTCACCGGGGAGCTGTTTTTT. Translating gives CASSKVEARDLTFTGELFF.

The chain uses TRBV6-5 and TRBJ1-5; D is perhaps TRBD1 (6 bases). V dropped 0 bases and J dropped 11 bases, with 17 bases sitting between them. From germline, CDR1 is MNHEY and CDR2 SVGAGI. The CDR3 totals 15 residues. CDR3 loop: CASSYSYRERSTQHF. CDR3 nucleotide sequence: TGTGCCAGCAGTTACTCATACAGGGAGCGCTCAACCCAGCATTTT.

This clone occurred a few times. V usage is TRBV7-9 and J usage is TRBJ2-7; D is possibly TRBD2 (6 bases). The germline V and J ends were trimmed by 2 bases and 6 bases, with 8 bases remaining between them. This CDR3 is built from 12 residues. The germline V gene has CDR1 SEHNR and CDR2 FQNEAQ (reference sequence). CDR3 DNA sequence: TGTGCCAGCAGCTTATCCGGGGGCGAGCAGTACTTC. Protein product: CASSLSGGEQYF.

The rearrangement joins TRBV11-2 to TRBJ1-1; D may be TRBD1 (5 bases). Trimming took off 4 bases at V and 1 base at J, with 13 bases between the two ends. Germline V gene lookup returns CDR1 SGHAT and CDR2 FQNNGV. The CDR3 covers 15 residues. In DNA form, the CDR3 reads TGTGCCAGCAGCTCCCTACATCAGGGGAACACTGAAGCTTTCTTT. Protein product: CASSSLHQGNTEAFF. Variable domain in full (rest from reference TRBV11-2 and TRBJ1-1): EAGVAQSPRYKIIEKRQSVAFWCNPISGHATLYWYQQILGQGPKLLIQFQNNGVVDDSQLPKDRFSAERLKGVDSTLKIQPAKLEDSAVYLCASSSLHQGNTEAFFGQGTRLTVV.

The CDR3 bases are TGTGCCAGCAGCTACGGACAGGCGCGGCAGCCCCAGCATTTT. It yields the protein CASSYGQARQPQHF. The V call is TRBV2, the J call TRBJ1-5, with 7 bases identical to TRBD1. V lost 6 bases, J lost 7 bases, and 9 bases stayed unmatched. CDR1 is SNHLY, CDR2 FYNNEI, per germline. The CDR3 is 14 amino acids.

For this clone: Other nucleotide sequences in the sample specify the same CDR3. The V gene is TRBV19, the J gene TRBJ2-2; TRBD1 agrees at 8 bases. V shed 6 bases and J 2 bases; nucleotides not matched to a gene: 2. Germline V gene lookup returns CDR1 LNHDA and CDR2 SQIVND (reference sequence). This CDR3 comprises 14 residues. This CDR3 is CASRDRENTGELFF. The CDR3 DNA is TGTGCCAGTAGGGACAGGGAAAACACCGGGGAGCTGTTTTTT.

The chain is built from TRBV10-3 and TRBJ2-5; 11 bases are a match to TRBD1. Germline V gene data show CDR1 as ENHRY and CDR2 as SYGVKD. This CDR3 has 15 residues. With V trimmed by 0 bases and J by 7 bases, 4 bases remained unmatched. The CDR3: CAISESAGTGGTQYF. DNA for the CDR3: TGTGCCATCAGTGAGTCAGCCGGGACAGGGGGGACCCAGTACTTC.

The chain links TRBV5-1 to TRBJ2-2, with TRBD2 matching over 13 bases. V was pared by 0 bases and J by 0 bases, with 2 bases of the junction left unmatched. Germline V CDR1 and CDR2: SGHRS, YFSETQ. The CDR3 has 18 amino acids. The CDR3 is CASSLDGTSGTNTGELFF. The CDR3 nucleotides read TGCGCCAGCAGCTTGGACGGGACTAGCGGGACGAACACCGGGGAGCTGTTTTTT.

The rearrangement links TRBV30 to TRBJ2-5; D gene unclear. The CDR3 has 13 residues. V lost 2 bases and J lost 5, with 12 bases in between. CDR1 GTSNPN and CDR2 SVGIG come from the germline V gene (reference sequence). This CDR3 reads CAWSRTEGETQYF. CDR3 coding DNA: TGTGCCTGGAGTCGGACGGAAGGGGAGACCCAGTACTTC. Complete variable domain (other parts from reference TRBV30 and TRBJ2-5): SQTIHQWPATLVQPVGSPLSLECTVEGTSNPNLYWYRQAAGRGLQLLFYSVGIGQISSEVPQNLSASRPQDRQFILSSKKLLLSDSGFYLCAWSRTEGETQYFGPGTRLLVL.

CDR3 sequence (DNA): TGTGCCAGCAGCCTGGACTATTGGTCGCAGTTCTTC. Amino acid sequence: CASSLDYWSQFF. The J gene is TRBJ2-1, the V gene TRBV7-9; a weak D match, TRBD2 (6 bases). Trimming stripped 5 bases from V and 12 bases from J, with 14 bases between. This CDR3 spans 12 amino acids. CDR1 is SEHNR and CDR2 is FQNEAQ in the germline V gene (reference sequence).

The rearrangement uses TRBV4-1 and TRBJ2-7; perhaps TRBD1 as D (6 bases). CDR3 size: 17 residues. V was shortened by 3 bases and J by 2 bases, with 20 bases between the two germline ends. Germline-derived CDR1 and CDR2 are MGHRA and YSYEKL. The CDR3 protein is CASSQPGGGLTPYEQYF. The DNA for the CDR3 is TGCGCCAGCAGCCAGCCTGGGGGCGGGCTTACCCCCTACGAGCAGTACTTC.

This rearrangement joins TRBV28 to TRBJ2-5; either TRBD1 or TRBD2 may fit D (5 bases each). Germline CDR1 is MDHEN and CDR2 is SYDVKM. Between the trimmed V and J ends, which lost 11 bases and 5 bases, there was a span of 24 bases. The CDR3 contains 15 residues. The CDR3 region has the DNA TGTGCCGCGTCAGTGGAGCCGGGACGTGTGGAGACCCAGTACTTC. Its protein is CAASVEPGRVETQYF.

In this sample, this clone turned up many times. The sample carries other DNA sequences with the same CDR3. The V gene is TRBV6-1, the J gene TRBJ2-2, with 7 positions matching TRBD2. The length of the CDR3 is 14 residues. V was pared by 6 bases and J by 0 bases, with 1 base of the junction left unmatched. Per the germline V gene, CDR1 is MNHNS and CDR2 is SASEGT. Written as DNA, the CDR3 is TGTGCCAGCAGCGGACTAGCGAACACCGGGGAGCTGTTTTTT. Translation: CASSGLANTGELFF.

The chain couples TRBV5-1 to TRBJ2-1; no definite D call. In germline, CDR1 is SGHRS, CDR2 YFSETQ. Deletions cut 2 bases from V and 8 bases from J, with 17 bases between. The CDR3 length is 15 residues. The CDR3, as DNA: TGCGCCAGCAGCTTAAGGCCCGATCCCAATGATGAGCAGTTCTTC. Its translation is CASSLRPDPNDEQFF.

The chain employs TRBV23-1 and TRBJ2-3; 10 nucleotides match TRBD1. TRBV23-1 is treated as an ORF (open reading frame) with a function not yet certain. The CDR3 sequence is 16 residues long. The junction had 4 bases not matched to a gene; V was cut back by 3 bases and J by 1 base. The CDR3 nucleotides read TGCGCCAGCAGTCACCGACAGGGGGCGTGCACAGATACGCAGTATTTT. Its translation: CASSHRQGACTDTQYF.

This rearrangement joins TRBV2 to TRBJ1-1; 7 nucleotides agree with TRBD1. The CDR3 has 14 amino acids. Germline trimming cut 6 bases from V and 5 bases from J; bases unmatched to any gene: 9. CDR1 and CDR2 from the germline V gene are SNHLY and FYNNEI. CDR3 DNA: TGTGCCAGCAGAAGGGACAGCGTCGGGACTGAAGCTTTCTTT. Translation gives CASRRDSVGTEAFF. Using reference TRBV2 and TRBJ1-1 for the parts outside the CDR3, the full variable domain is EPEVTQTPSHQVTQMGQEVILRCVPISNHLYFYWYRQILGQKVEFLVSFYNNEISEKSEIFDDQFSVERPDGSNFTLKIRSTKLEDSAMYFCASRRDSVGTEAFFGQGTRLTVV.

This chain links TRBV5-1 with TRBJ2-3, with D possibly being TRBD2 (5 bases). The CDR3 runs 13 residues. V was shortened by 0 bases and J by 6 bases, with 8 bases between the two germline ends. Per germline, CDR1 SGHRS and CDR2 YFSETQ. The CDR3 DNA follows: TGCGCCAGCAGCTTGGCCGACTATGATACGCAGTATTTT. Translation: CASSLADYDTQYF.

The chain recombines TRBV28 with TRBJ2-7; 9 nucleotides align to TRBD2. From germline, CDR1 is MDHEN and CDR2 SYDVKM. V trimming: 1 base; J trimming: 2 bases; junction bases outside the gene matches: 3. CDR3 length equals 15 residues. The CDR3 reads CASSLLVAGAYEQYF. CDR3 nucleotides: TGTGCCAGCAGTTTATTGGTAGCGGGAGCCTACGAGCAGTACTTC.

This clone was detected only a few times. CDR3 sequence (DNA): TGTGCCAGCAGCAATTACCTTGAGGACAATGAGCAGTTCTTC. It specifies CASSNYLEDNEQFF. V gene TRBV11-2 combines with J gene TRBJ2-1, with D hard to call. The germline V gene encodes CDR1 SGHAT and CDR2 FQNNGV. CDR3 size: 14 residues. Trimming removed 5 bases from V and 5 bases from J, with 13 bases in between.

The chain has TRBV30 and TRBJ1-5; D is perhaps TRBD1 (5 bases). The CDR3 consists of 13 residues. V was cut by 2 bases and J by 2 bases, with 7 bases left in between. Per germline, CDR1 GTSNPN and CDR2 SVGIG (reference sequence). DNA of the CDR3: TGTGCCTGGAGTACGGGGGGCAATCAGCCCCAGCATTTT. It translates to CAWSTGGNQPQHF. The complete variable domain, with remaining parts taken from reference TRBV30 and TRBJ1-5, reads SQTIHQWPATLVQPVGSPLSLECTVEGTSNPNLYWYRQAAGRGLQLLFYSVGIGQISSEVPQNLSASRPQDRQFILSSKKLLLSDSGFYLCAWSTGGNQPQHFGDGTRLSIL.

The CDR3 protein is CASSQTLGTPLSPLHF. In DNA form, the CDR3 reads TGCGCCAGCAGCCAAACGCTAGGGACACCCCTTTCACCCCTCCACTTT. V gene TRBV4-1 combines with J gene TRBJ1-6; D perhaps matches TRBD1 (6 bases). The ends were cut back, 2 bases at V and 9 bases at J, with 17 bases in the middle. The CDR3 has 16 residues. Germline CDR1 and CDR2: MGHRA and YSYEKL.